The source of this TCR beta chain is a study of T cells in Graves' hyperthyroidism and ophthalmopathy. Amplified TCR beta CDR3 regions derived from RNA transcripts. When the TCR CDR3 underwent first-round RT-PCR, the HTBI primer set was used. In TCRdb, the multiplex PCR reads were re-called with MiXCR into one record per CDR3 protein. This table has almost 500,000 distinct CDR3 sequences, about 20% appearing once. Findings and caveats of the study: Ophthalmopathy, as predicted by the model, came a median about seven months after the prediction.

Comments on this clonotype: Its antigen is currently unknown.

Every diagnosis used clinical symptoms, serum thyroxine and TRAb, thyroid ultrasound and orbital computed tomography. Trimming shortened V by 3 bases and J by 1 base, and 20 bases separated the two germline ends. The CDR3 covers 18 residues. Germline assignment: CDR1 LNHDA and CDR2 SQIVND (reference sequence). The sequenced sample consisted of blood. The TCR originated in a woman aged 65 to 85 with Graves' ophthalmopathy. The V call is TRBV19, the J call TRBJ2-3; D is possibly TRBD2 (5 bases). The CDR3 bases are TGTGCCAGTAGTATTGCCCTTTTGGCGGGCGCCGGCACAGATACGCAGTATTTT. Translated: CASSIALLAGAGTDTQYF.